This T cell receptor (beta chain) derives from a study of cytomegalovirus exposure and HLA in healthy donors. About this clone itself: Its antigen is unidentified.

TCRdb keeps only in-frame clones here, not all; method: immunoSEQ multiplex PCR. The table lists some 230,000 clones, just over 90% of them singletons. Germline-derived CDR1 and CDR2 are SGHAT and FQNNGV. This CDR3 contains 15 residues. V gave up 2 bases and J gave up 0 bases, with 10 bases separating them. General study findings and limits: Overall, approximately 180 TCR beta chains were annotated as cytomegalovirus-associated.

This receptor was taken from a woman between 18 and 30 years old in good health and CMV-seronegative. Sequencing was performed on PBMCs. This rearrangement joins TRBV11-2 to TRBJ1-1; a weak D match, TRBD1 (5 bases). Here the CDR3 reads CASSLIGAVNTEAFF. For the CDR3, the DNA is TGTGCCAGCAGCTTAATAGGGGCGGTGAACACTGAAGCTTTCTTT.